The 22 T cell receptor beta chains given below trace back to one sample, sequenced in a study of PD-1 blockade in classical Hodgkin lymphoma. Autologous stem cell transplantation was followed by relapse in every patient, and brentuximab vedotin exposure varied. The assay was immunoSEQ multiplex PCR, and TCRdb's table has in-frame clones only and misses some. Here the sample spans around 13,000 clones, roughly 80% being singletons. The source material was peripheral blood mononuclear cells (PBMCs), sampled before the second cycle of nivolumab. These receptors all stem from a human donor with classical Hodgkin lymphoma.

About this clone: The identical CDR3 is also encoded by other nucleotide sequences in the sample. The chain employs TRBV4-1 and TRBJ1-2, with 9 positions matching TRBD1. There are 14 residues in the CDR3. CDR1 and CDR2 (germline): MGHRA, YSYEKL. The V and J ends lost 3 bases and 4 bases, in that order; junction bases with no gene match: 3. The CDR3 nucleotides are TGCGCCAGCAGCCAGGAGGACAGGGGCTATGGCTACACCTTC. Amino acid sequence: CASSQEDRGYGYTF.

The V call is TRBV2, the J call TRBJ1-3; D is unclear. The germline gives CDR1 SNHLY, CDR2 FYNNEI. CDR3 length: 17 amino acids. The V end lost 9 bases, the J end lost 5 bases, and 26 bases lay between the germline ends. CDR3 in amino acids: CARRAYPDDPRRNTIYF. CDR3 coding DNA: TGTGCCAGGCGGGCTTATCCCGATGACCCCCGTCGAAACACCATATATTTT.

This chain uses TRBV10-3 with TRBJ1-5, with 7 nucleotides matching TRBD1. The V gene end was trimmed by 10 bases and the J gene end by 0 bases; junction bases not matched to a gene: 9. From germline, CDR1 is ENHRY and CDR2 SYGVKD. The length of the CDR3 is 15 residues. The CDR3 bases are TGTGCCACACAGGGGCTGTTGAATAGCAATCAGCCCCAGCATTTT. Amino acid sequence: CATQGLLNSNQPQHF.

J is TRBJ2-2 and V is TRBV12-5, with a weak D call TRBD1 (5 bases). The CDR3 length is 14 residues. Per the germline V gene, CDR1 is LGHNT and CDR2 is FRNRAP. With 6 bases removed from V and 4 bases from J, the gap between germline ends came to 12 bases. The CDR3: CASGAGLRTGELFF. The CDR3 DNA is TGTGCTAGTGGGGCAGGGCTCCGCACCGGGGAGCTGTTTTTT.

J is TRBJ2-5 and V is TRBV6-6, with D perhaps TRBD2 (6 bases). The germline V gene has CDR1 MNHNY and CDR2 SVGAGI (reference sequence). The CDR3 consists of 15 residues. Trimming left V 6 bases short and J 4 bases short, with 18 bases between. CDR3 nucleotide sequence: TGTGCCAGCAGCGCGGGGACCCAACGGAGAGAGACCCAGTACTTC. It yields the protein CASSAGTQRRETQYF.

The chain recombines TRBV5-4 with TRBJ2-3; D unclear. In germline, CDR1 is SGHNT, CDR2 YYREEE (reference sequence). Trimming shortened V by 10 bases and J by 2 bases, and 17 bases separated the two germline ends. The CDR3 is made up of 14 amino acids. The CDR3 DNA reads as TGTGCCGTAAGGCCGGGTCCGAACACAGATACGCAGTATTTT. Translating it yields CAVRPGPNTDTQYF.

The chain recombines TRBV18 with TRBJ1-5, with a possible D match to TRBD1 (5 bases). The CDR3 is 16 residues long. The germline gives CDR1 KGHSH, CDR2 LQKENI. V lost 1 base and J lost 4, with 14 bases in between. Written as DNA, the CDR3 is TGTGCCAGCTCACCACGCAGGGAGATCAGTAATCAGCCCCAGCATTTT. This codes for CASSPRREISNQPQHF.

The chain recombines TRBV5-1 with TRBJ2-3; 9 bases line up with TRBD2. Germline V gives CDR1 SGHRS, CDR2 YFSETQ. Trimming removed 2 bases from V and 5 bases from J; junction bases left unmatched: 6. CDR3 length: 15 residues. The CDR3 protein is CASSFGGGALDTQYF. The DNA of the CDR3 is TGCGCCAGCAGCTTTGGCGGGGGGGCATTAGATACGCAGTATTTT.

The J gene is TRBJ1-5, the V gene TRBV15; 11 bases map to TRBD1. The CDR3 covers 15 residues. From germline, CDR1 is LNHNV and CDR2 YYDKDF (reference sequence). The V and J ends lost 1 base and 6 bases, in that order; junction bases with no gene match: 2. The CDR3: CATSRGTGGLQPQHF. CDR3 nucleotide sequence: TGTGCCACCAGCAGAGGGACAGGGGGCCTTCAGCCCCAGCATTTT.

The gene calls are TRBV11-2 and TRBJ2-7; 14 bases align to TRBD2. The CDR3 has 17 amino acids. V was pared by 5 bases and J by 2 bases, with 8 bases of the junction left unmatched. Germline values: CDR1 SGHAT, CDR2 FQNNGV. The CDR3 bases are TGTGCCAGCAGCCGCGGGACTAGCGGGGGAACCCCCTACGAGCAGTACTTC. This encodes CASSRGTSGGTPYEQYF. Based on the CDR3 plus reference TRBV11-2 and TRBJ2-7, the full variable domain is EAGVAQSPRYKIIEKRQSVAFWCNPISGHATLYWYQQILGQGPKLLIQFQNNGVVDDSQLPKDRFSAERLKGVDSTLKIQPAKLEDSAVYLCASSRGTSGGTPYEQYFGPGTRLTVT.

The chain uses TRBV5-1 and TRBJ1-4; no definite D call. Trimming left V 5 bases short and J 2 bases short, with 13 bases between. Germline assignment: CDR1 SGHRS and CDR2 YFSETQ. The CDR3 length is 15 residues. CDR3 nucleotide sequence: TGCGCCAGCAGGGGGATGGGGAGGACTAATGAAAAACTGTTTTTT. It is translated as CASRGMGRTNEKLFF.

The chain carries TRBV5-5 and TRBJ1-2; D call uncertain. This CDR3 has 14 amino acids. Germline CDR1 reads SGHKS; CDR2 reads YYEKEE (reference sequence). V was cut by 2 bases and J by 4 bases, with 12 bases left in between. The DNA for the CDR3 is TGTGCCAGCAGCTTACAAACGGTTTCCTATGGCTACACCTTC. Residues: CASSLQTVSYGYTF.

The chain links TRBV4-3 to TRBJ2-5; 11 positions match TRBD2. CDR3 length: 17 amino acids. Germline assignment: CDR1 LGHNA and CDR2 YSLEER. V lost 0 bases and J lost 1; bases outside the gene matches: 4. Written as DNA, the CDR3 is TGCGCCAGCAGCCAAGATTGGCTAGCGGGAGGCCAAGAGACCCAGTACTTC. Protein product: CASSQDWLAGGQETQYF.

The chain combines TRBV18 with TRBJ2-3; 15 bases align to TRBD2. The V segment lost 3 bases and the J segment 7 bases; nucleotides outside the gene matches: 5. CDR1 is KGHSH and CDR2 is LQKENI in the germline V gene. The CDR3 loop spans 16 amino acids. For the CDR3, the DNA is TGTGCCAGCTCACCGGGGACTAGCGGGGGGATCAATACGCAGTATTTT. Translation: CASSPGTSGGINTQYF.

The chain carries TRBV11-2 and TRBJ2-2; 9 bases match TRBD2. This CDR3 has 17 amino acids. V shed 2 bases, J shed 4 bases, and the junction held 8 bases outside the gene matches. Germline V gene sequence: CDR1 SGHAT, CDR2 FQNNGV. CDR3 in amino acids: CASSLSSGLARTGELFF. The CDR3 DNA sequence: TGTGCCAGCAGCTTAAGCTCCGGACTAGCGCGCACCGGGGAGCTGTTTTTT.

The CDR3 bases are TGTGCCACCAGCAGAGATGTGGGGGCCTACAATGAGCAGTTCTTC. Translating gives CATSRDVGAYNEQFF. This rearrangement joins TRBV15 to TRBJ2-1, with D tentatively TRBD1 or TRBD2 (5 bases each). V shed 0 bases and J shed 2 bases, with 8 bases lying between them. Germline CDR1 is LNHNV and CDR2 is YYDKDF (reference sequence). This CDR3 is 15 amino acids long.

The CDR3 spells CASSPILAETQYF. The CDR3 DNA reads TGTGCCAGCTCACCAATACTAGCAGAGACCCAGTACTTC. The gene calls are TRBV18 and TRBJ2-5, with a tentative D call TRBD2 (6 bases). The CDR3 extends over 13 amino acids. The germline gives CDR1 KGHSH, CDR2 LQKENI. Trimming cost V 2 bases and J 4 bases, with 8 bases left between them. Drawing the rest from reference TRBV18 and TRBJ2-5, the complete variable domain is NAGVMQNPRHLVRRRGQEARLRCSPMKGHSHVYWYRQLPEEGLKFMVYLQKENIIDESGMPKERFSAEFPKEGPSILRIQQVVRGDSAAYFCASSPILAETQYFGPGTRLLVL.

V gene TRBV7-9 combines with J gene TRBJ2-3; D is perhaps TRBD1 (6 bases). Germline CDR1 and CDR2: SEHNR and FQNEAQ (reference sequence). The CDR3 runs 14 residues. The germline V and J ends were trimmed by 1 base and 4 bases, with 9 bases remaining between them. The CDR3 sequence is CASSLGWGPDTQYF. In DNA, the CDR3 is TGTGCCAGCAGCTTAGGATGGGGGCCAGATACGCAGTATTTT.

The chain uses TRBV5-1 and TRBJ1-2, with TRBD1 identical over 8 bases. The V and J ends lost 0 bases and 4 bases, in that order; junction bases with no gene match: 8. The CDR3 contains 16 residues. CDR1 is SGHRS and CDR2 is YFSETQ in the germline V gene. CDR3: CASSLGTGKNFYGYTF. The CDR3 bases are TGCGCCAGCAGCTTGGGGACAGGGAAAAACTTCTATGGCTACACCTTC.

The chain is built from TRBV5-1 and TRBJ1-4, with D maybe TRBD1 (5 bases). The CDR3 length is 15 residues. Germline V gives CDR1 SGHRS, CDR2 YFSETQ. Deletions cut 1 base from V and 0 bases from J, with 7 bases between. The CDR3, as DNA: TGCGCCAGCAGCTTGCAAGGGGCAACTAATGAAAAACTGTTTTTT. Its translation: CASSLQGATNEKLFF.

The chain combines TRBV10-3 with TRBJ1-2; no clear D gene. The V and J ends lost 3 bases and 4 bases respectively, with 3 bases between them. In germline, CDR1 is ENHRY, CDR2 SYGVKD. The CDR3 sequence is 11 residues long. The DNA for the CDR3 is TGTGCCATCAGTGAAGTCTATGGCTACACCTTC. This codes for CAISEVYGYTF.

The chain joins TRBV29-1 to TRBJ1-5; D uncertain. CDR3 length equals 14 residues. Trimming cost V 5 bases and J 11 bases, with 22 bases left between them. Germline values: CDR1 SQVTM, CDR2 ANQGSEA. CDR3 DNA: TGCAGCGTTATGATATGGGGAAAACAATCAGCCCAGCATTTT. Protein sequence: CSVMIWGKQSAQHF. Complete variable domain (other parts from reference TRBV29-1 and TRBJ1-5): SAVISQKPSRDICQRGTSLTIQCQVDSQVTMMFWYRQQPGQSLTLIATANQGSEATYESGFVIDKFPISRPNLTFSTLTVSNMSPEDSSIYLCSVMIWGKQSAQHFGDGTRLSIL.